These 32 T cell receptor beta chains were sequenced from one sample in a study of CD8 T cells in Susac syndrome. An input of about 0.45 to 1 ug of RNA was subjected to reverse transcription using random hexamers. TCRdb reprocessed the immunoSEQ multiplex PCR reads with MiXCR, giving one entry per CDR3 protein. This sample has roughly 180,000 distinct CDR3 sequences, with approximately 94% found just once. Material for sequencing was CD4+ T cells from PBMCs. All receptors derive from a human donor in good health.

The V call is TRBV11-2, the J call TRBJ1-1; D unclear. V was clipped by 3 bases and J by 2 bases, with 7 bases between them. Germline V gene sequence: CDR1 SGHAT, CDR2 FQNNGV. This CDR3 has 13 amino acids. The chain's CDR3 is CASSFWINTEAFF. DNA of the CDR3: TGTGCCAGCAGCTTCTGGATTAACACTGAAGCTTTCTTT.

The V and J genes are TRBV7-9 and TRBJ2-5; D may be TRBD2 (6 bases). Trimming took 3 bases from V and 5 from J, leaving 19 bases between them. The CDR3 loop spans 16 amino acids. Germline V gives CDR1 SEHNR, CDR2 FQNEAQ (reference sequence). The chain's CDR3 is CASSLRSSALGETQYF. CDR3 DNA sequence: TGTGCCAGCAGCTTGCGTTCTAGCGCCTTGGGGGAGACCCAGTACTTC.

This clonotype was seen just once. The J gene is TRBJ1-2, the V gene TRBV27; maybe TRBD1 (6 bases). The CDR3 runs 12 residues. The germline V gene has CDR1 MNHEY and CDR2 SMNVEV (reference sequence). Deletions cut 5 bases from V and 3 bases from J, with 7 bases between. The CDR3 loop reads CASSNRDYGYTF. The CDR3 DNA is TGTGCCAGCAGTAACAGGGACTATGGCTACACCTTC.

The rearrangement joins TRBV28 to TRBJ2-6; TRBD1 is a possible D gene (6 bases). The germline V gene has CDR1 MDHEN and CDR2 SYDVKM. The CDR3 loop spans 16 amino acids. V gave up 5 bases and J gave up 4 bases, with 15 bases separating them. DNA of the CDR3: TGTGCCAGCAGTGCACCAGGGGAGCACGGGGCCAACGTCCTGACTTTC. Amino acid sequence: CASSAPGEHGANVLTF.

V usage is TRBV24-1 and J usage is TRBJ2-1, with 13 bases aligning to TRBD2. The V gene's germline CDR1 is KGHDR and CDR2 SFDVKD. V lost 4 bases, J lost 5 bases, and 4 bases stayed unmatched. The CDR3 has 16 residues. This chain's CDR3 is CATSDPGTSGNNEQFF. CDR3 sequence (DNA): TGTGCCACCAGTGACCCCGGGACTAGCGGGAACAATGAGCAGTTCTTC.

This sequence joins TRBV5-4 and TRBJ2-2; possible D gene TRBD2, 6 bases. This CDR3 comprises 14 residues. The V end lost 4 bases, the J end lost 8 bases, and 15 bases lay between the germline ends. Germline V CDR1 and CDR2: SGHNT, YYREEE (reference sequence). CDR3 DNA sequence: TGTGCCAGCAGCGCGGGACGGCAAGTTGGGGAGCTGTTTTTT. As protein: CASSAGRQVGELFF.

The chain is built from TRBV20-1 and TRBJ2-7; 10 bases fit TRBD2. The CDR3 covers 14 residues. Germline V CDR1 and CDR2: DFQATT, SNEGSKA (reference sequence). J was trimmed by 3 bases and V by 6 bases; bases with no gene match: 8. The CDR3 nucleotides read TGCAGTGCGAGAAGGACTAGCGGAATCTACGAGCAGTACTTC. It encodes CSARRTSGIYEQYF.

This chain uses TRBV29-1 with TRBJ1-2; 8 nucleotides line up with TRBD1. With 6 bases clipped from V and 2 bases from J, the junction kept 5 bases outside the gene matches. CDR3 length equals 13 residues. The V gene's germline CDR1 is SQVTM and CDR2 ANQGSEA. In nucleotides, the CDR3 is TGCAGCGTGAAGGACAGGGAAAACTATGGCTACACCTTC. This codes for CSVKDRENYGYTF.

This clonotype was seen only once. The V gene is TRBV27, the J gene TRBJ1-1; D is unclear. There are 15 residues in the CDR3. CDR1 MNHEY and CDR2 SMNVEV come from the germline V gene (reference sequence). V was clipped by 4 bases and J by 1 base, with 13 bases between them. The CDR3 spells CASSYSPLPNTEAFF. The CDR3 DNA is TGTGCCAGCAGTTACAGCCCCCTGCCGAACACTGAAGCTTTCTTT.

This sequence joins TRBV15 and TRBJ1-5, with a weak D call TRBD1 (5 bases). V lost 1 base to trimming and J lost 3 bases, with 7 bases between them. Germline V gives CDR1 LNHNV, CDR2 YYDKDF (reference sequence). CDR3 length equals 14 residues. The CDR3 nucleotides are TGTGCCACCAGCAGAGCCAGGGTCAATCAGCCCCAGCATTTT. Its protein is CATSRARVNQPQHF.

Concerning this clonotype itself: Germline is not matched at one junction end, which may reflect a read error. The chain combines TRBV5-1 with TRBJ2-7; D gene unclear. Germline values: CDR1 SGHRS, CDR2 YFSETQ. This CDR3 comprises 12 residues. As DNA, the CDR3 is TGTGCCAGCAGTTCTACGTCCTACGAGCAGTACTTC. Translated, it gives CASSSTSYEQYF. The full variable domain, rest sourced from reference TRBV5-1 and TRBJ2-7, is KAGVTQTPRYLIKTRGQQVTLSCSPISGHRSVSWYQQTPGQGLQFLFEYFSETQRNKGNFPGRFSGRQFSNSRSEMNVSTLELGDSALYLCASSSTSYEQYFGPGTRLTVT.

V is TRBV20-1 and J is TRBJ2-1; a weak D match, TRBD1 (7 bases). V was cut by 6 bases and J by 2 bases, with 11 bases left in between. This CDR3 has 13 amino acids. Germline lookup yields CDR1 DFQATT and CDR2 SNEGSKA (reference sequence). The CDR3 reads CSAQGRTYNEQFF. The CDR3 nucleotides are TGCAGTGCACAGGGGAGGACCTACAATGAGCAGTTCTTC.

This CDR3 is CASSVVDYNEQFF. The CDR3 DNA reads TGTGCCAGCAGCGTAGTTGACTACAATGAGCAGTTCTTC. The gene calls are TRBV9 and TRBJ2-1, with D unclear. This CDR3 region has 13 residues. Trimming cost V 0 bases and J 3 bases, with 4 bases left between them. The germline V gene has CDR1 SGDLS and CDR2 YYNGEE.

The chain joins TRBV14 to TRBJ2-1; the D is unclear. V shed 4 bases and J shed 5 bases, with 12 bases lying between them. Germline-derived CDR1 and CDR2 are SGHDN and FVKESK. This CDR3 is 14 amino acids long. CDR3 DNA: TGTGCCAGCAGCCTACTGGCGATAAACAATGAGCAGTTCTTC. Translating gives CASSLLAINNEQFF.

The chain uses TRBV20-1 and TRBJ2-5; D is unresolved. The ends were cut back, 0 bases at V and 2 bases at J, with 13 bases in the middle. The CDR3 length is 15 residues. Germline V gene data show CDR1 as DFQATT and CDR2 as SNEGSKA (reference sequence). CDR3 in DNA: TGCAGTGCTAGAGATAGTCGCCGAGAACAAGAGACCCAGTACTTC. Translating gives CSARDSRREQETQYF.

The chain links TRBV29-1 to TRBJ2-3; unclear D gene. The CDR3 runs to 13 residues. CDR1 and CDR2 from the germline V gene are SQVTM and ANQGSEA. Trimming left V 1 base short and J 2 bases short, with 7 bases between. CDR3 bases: TGCAGCGTTGAAGTCTCTACCACAGATACGCAGTATTTT. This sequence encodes CSVEVSTTDTQYF.

The DNA for the CDR3 is TGTGCCAGCAGCCCTCTAGCGCTTGGCGAGACCCAGTACTTC. Translation gives CASSPLALGETQYF. The chain joins TRBV7-2 to TRBJ2-5; D possibly corresponds to TRBD2 (6 bases). The CDR3 is 14 amino acids. The germline V and J ends were trimmed by 5 bases and 5 bases, with 15 bases remaining between them. From germline, CDR1 is SGHTA and CDR2 FQGNSA.

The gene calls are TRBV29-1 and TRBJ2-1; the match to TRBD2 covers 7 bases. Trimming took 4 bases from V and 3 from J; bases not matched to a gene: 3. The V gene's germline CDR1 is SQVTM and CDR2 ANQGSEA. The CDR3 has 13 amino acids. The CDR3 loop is CSVGGGGYNEQFF. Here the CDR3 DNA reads TGCAGCGTTGGGGGGGGAGGCTACAATGAGCAGTTCTTC.

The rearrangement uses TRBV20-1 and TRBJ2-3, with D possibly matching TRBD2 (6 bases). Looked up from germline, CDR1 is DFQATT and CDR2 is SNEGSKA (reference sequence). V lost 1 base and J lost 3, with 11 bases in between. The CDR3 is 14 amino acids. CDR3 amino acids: CSARAAGNTDTQYF. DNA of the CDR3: TGCAGTGCTAGAGCGGCGGGAAATACAGATACGCAGTATTTT.

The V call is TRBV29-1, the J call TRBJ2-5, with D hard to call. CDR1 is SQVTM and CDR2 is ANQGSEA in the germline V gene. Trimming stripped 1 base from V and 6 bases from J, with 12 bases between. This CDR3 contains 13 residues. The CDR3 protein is CSVEVGSAKTQYF. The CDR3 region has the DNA TGCAGCGTTGAAGTTGGTAGTGCTAAGACCCAGTACTTC.

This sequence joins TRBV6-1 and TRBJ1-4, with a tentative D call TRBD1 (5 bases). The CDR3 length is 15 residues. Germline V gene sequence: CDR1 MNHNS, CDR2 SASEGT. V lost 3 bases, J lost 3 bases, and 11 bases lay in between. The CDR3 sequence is CASSEVGPANEKLFF. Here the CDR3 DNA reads TGTGCCAGCAGTGAGGTGGGGCCAGCTAATGAAAAACTGTTTTTT.

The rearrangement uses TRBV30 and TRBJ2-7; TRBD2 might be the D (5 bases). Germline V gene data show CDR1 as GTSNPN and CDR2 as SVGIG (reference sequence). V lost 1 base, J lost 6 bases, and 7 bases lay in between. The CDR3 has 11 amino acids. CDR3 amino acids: CAWSGTGEQYF. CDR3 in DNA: TGTGCCTGGAGTGGGACTGGCGAGCAGTACTTC. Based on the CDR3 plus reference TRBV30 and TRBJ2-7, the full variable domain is SQTIHQWPATLVQPVGSPLSLECTVEGTSNPNLYWYRQAAGRGLQLLFYSVGIGQISSEVPQNLSASRPQDRQFILSSKKLLLSDSGFYLCAWSGTGEQYFGPGTRLTVT.

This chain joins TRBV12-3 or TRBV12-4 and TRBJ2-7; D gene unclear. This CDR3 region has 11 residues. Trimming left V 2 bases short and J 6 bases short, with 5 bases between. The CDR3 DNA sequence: TGTGCCAGCAGTTTAAAACTCGAGCAGTACTTC. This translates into CASSLKLEQYF.

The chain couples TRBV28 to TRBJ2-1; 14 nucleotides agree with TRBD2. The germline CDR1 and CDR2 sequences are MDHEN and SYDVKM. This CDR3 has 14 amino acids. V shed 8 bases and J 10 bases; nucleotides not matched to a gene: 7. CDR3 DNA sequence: TGTGCCAGCTATCGGGGACTAGCGGGAGTAGAGCAGTTCTTC. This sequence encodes CASYRGLAGVEQFF.

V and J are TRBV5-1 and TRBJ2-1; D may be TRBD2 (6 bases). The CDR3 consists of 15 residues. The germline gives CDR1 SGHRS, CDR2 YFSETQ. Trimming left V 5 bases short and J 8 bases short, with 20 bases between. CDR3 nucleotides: TGCGCCAGCAGTCCGCGGAGGGCCAGGTACGATGAGCAGTTCTTC. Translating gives CASSPRRARYDEQFF.

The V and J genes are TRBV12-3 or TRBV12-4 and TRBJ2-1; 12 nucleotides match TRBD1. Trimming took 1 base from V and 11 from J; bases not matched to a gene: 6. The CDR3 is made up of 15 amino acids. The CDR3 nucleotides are TGTGCCAGCAGTTTAGGGGGGACAGGGGGCGTCAAGCAGTTCTTC. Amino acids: CASSLGGTGGVKQFF.

The CDR3 bases are TGTGCCAGCAGCGTAGTAGGGGTCAACGGGAATGAGCAGTTCTTC. It codes for CASSVVGVNGNEQFF. The chain recombines TRBV9 with TRBJ2-1; possibly TRBD1 for D (5 bases). The CDR3 runs 15 residues. Trimming pared 0 bases from V and 7 bases from J, leaving 14 bases between. CDR1 is SGDLS, CDR2 YYNGEE, per germline.

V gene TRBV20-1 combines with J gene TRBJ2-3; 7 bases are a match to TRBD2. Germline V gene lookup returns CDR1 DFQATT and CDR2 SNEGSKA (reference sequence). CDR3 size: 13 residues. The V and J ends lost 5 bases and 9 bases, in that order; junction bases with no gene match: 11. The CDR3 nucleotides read TGCAGTGCTTCTCGACAAGAGCGGGGAACGCAGTATTTT. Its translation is CSASRQERGTQYF.

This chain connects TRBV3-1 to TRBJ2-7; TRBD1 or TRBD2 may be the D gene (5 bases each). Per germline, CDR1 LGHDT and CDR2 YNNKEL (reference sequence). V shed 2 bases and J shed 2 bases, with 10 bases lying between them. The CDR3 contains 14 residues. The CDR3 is CASSQNLGPYEQYF. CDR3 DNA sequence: TGTGCCAGCAGCCAAAATCTGGGACCCTACGAGCAGTACTTC.

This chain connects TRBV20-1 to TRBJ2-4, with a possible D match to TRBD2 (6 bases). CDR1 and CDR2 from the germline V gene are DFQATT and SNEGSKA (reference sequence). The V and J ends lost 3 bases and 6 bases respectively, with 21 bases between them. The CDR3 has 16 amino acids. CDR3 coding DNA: TGCAGTGCTAGGGACCCTGGAGGGTCCTCCCCAAACATTCAGTACTTC. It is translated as CSARDPGGSSPNIQYF.

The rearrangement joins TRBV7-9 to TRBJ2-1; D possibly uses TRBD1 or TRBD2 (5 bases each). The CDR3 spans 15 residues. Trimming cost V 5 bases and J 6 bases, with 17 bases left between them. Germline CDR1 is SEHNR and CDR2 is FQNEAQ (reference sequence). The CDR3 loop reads CASSPGTHRGNEQFF. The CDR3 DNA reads TGTGCCAGCAGCCCCGGGACCCACCGGGGCAATGAGCAGTTCTTC. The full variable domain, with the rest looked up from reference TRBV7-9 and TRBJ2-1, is DTGVSQNPRHKITKRGQNVTFRCDPISEHNRLYWYRQTLGQGPEFLTYFQNEAQLEKSRLLSDRFSAERPKGSFSTLEIQRTEQGDSAMYLCASSPGTHRGNEQFFGPGTRLTVL.

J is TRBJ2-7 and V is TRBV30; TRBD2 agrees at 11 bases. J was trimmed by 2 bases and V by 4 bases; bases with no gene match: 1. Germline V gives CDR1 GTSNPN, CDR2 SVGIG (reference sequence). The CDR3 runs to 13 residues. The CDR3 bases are TGTGCCTGGACACTAGCGGGAGCCTACGAGCAGTACTTC. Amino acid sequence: CAWTLAGAYEQYF.